A selection of T cell receptor beta chains follows, all from one sample in a study of human T cells and chemical hapten exposure. TCRdb reprocessed the RACE reads with MiXCR, giving one entry per CDR3 protein. The sample includes 70,000 to 80,000 distinct CDR3 sequences, approximately 32% of them seen just once. This specimen consisted of whole blood, obtained in connection with sensitization to the hapten diphenylcyclopropenone (DPC). The receptors were sampled from a man in his forties or fifties with alopecia areata. Some clones in this sample may be carry-over from other donors' samples. Each CDR3 is given with its conserved first and last residue. D genes are given only for firm matches. Rows give clone size only sometimes, using once, few, many, or a class for an expanded clone.

V gene: TRBV4-3
D gene: -
clone size: few
J gene: TRBJ1-5
CDR3 DNA: TGCGCCAGCAGCCATACTCAGGGGATTCAGCCCCAGCATTTT
CDR3 protein: CASSHTQGIQPQHF

V gene: TRBV25-1
D gene: -
clone size: -
J gene: TRBJ2-5
CDR3 DNA: TGTGCCACCCTGTCGGATACCCAGTACTTC
CDR3 protein: CATLSDTQYF

V gene: TRBV11-2
D gene: -
clone size: few
J gene: TRBJ2-3
CDR3 DNA: TGTGCCAGCAGCTCACAGCAGGGAACAGATACGCAGTATTTT
CDR3 protein: CASSSQQGTDTQYF

V gene: TRBV7-2
D gene: TRBD2
clone size: once
J gene: TRBJ2-7
CDR3 DNA: TGTGCCAGCAGCAACAGCGGGGGCTGGGAGCAGTACTTC
CDR3 protein: CASSNSGGWEQYF

V gene: TRBV3-1
D gene: TRBD2
clone size: many
J gene: TRBJ2-1
CDR3 DNA: TGTGCCAGCAGCCAAGACGGGAGGGTAAGGGGCAATGAGCAGTTCTTC
CDR3 protein: CASSQDGRVRGNEQFF

V gene: TRBV7-9
D gene: -
clone size: few
J gene: TRBJ1-4
CDR3 DNA: TGTGCCAGCAGTCTCATCGGGGATATCTCGGGGGAAAAACTGTTTTTT
CDR3 protein: CASSLIGDISGEKLFF

V gene: TRBV20-1
D gene: -
clone size: -
J gene: TRBJ2-3
CDR3 DNA: TGCAGTGTCAATCCGGCTCGGGCAGATACGCAGTATTTT
CDR3 protein: CSVNPARADTQYF

V gene: TRBV9
D gene: -
clone size: -
J gene: TRBJ1-4
CDR3 DNA: TGTGCCAGCAGCTTGGCAGGGAGTTCGAGGGAAAAACTGTTTTTT
CDR3 protein: CASSLAGSSREKLFF

V gene: TRBV7-9
D gene: -
clone size: -
J gene: TRBJ2-1
CDR3 DNA: TGTGCCAGCAGCTCTGACGGAAGGAATGAGCAGTTCTTC
CDR3 protein: CASSSDGRNEQFF

V gene: TRBV12-3/TRBV12-4
D gene: -
clone size: -
J gene: TRBJ1-5
CDR3 DNA: TGTGCCAGCAGTTTACATTCAGGTCGTGGCAATCAGCCCCAGCATTTT
CDR3 protein: CASSLHSGRGNQPQHF

V gene: TRBV3-1
D gene: TRBD2
clone size: -
J gene: TRBJ2-5
CDR3 DNA: TGTGCCAGCAGCCAAGAGGCGAGCGGGGGACAAGAGACCCAGTACTTC
CDR3 protein: CASSQEASGGQETQYF

V gene: TRBV6-6
D gene: -
clone size: -
J gene: TRBJ2-5
CDR3 DNA: TGTGCCAGCAGTGATCCCTACAGGGAAGAGACCCAGTACTTC
CDR3 protein: CASSDPYREETQYF

V gene: TRBV20-1
D gene: TRBD2
clone size: -
J gene: TRBJ2-3
CDR3 DNA: TGCAGTGCTTTCCGAGCGGGAGAAAAAGATACGCAGTATTTT
CDR3 protein: CSAFRAGEKDTQYF

V gene: TRBV11-2
D gene: TRBD1
clone size: -
J gene: TRBJ1-5
CDR3 DNA: TGTGCCAGCAGCCGACAGGGGGCCGGAGTTAGCAATCAGCCCCAGCATTTT
CDR3 protein: CASSRQGAGVSNQPQHF

V gene: TRBV11-2
D gene: TRBD2
clone size: few
J gene: TRBJ2-7
CDR3 DNA: TGTGCCAGCAGCCACGGACTAGCGGGAGGGTGGCAGTACTTC
CDR3 protein: CASSHGLAGGWQYF

V gene: TRBV28
D gene: -
clone size: -
J gene: TRBJ2-7
CDR3 DNA: TGTGCCAGCAGTTTACCCCGGACGTTCTACGAGCAGTACTTC
CDR3 protein: CASSLPRTFYEQYF

V gene: TRBV20-1
D gene: TRBD2
clone size: few
J gene: TRBJ2-3
CDR3 DNA: TGCAGTGCTGAGAGCGGGGATAGCACAGATACGCAGTATTTT
CDR3 protein: CSAESGDSTDTQYF

V gene: TRBV19
D gene: -
clone size: few
J gene: TRBJ1-1
CDR3 DNA: TGTGCCAGCCAGGGTGTGGGCGCTGAAGCTTTCTTT
CDR3 protein: CASQGVGAEAFF

V gene: TRBV15
D gene: TRBD1
clone size: -
J gene: TRBJ1-4
CDR3 DNA: TGTGCCACCAGCAACATCCAGGGGGTTGGGGAAAAACTGTTTTTT
CDR3 protein: CATSNIQGVGEKLFF

V gene: TRBV4-3
D gene: TRBD2
clone size: once
J gene: TRBJ2-1
CDR3 DNA: TGCGCCAGCAGCCAAGTAGTAGCGGGAGCGTACAATGAGCAGTTCTTC
CDR3 protein: CASSQVVAGAYNEQFF

V gene: TRBV5-1
D gene: TRBD2
clone size: medium-sized
J gene: TRBJ2-1
CDR3 DNA: TGCGCCAGCAGCCCCGGACTAGCGGGAGCCCATGAGCAGTTCTTC
CDR3 protein: CASSPGLAGAHEQFF

V gene: TRBV20-1
D gene: TRBD2
clone size: -
J gene: TRBJ2-3
CDR3 DNA: TGCAGTGCTAGTCGACTAGCAACCTCGAAAGATACGCAGTATTTT
CDR3 protein: CSASRLATSKDTQYF

V gene: TRBV12-3/TRBV12-4
D gene: -
clone size: -
J gene: TRBJ2-2
CDR3 DNA: TGTGCCAGCTCCCTGGGGGAGAACACCGGGGAGCTGTTTTTT
CDR3 protein: CASSLGENTGELFF

V gene: TRBV28
D gene: -
clone size: few
J gene: TRBJ2-7
CDR3 DNA: TGTGCCAGCAGTTTATGGGAACAGGGCGAATACGAGCAGTACTTC
CDR3 protein: CASSLWEQGEYEQYF

V gene: TRBV12-3/TRBV12-4
D gene: -
clone size: -
J gene: TRBJ1-2
CDR3 DNA: TGTGCCAGCAGTTTAGCGCTGGGCCGAGCTAACTATGGCTACACCTTC
CDR3 protein: CASSLALGRANYGYTF

V gene: TRBV20-1
D gene: -
clone size: -
J gene: TRBJ1-2
CDR3 DNA: TGCAGTGCTGGGGGACCAGGCGATGGCTACACCTTC
CDR3 protein: CSAGGPGDGYTF

V gene: TRBV12-3/TRBV12-4
D gene: -
clone size: -
J gene: TRBJ1-6
CDR3 DNA: TGTGCCAGCAGTTTGTCGGGGCCTAATTCACCCCTCCACTTT
CDR3 protein: CASSLSGPNSPLHF

V gene: TRBV6-2/TRBV6-3
D gene: -
clone size: -
J gene: TRBJ2-3
CDR3 DNA: TGTGCCAGCAGTTACTCGACCGCCAGGGCAGATACGCAGTATTTT
CDR3 protein: CASSYSTARADTQYF

V gene: TRBV28
D gene: TRBD2
clone size: few
J gene: TRBJ2-5
CDR3 DNA: TGTGCCAGCAACCGACTAGCTCGACAAGAGACCCAGTACTTC
CDR3 protein: CASNRLARQETQYF

V gene: TRBV12-3/TRBV12-4
D gene: -
clone size: -
J gene: TRBJ1-6
CDR3 DNA: TGTGCCAGCAGTTTTCTACAGGCGGCTAGGGTCCTCCACTTT
CDR3 protein: CASSFLQAARVLHF

V gene: TRBV27
D gene: -
clone size: -
J gene: TRBJ1-4
CDR3 DNA: TGTGCCAGCAGGCGACATGAGGCAGGGAATGAAAAACTGTTTTTT
CDR3 protein: CASRRHEAGNEKLFF

V gene: TRBV18
D gene: TRBD2
clone size: -
J gene: TRBJ2-1
CDR3 DNA: TGTGCCAGCTCACCATTCTCTGGGACTAGCTCTTACAATGAGCAGTTCTTC
CDR3 protein: CASSPFSGTSSYNEQFF

V gene: TRBV12-3/TRBV12-4
D gene: -
clone size: -
J gene: TRBJ1-1
CDR3 DNA: TGTGCCAGCAGTTTACAACTGAACACTGAAGCTTTCTTT
CDR3 protein: CASSLQLNTEAFF

V gene: TRBV2
D gene: -
clone size: -
J gene: TRBJ2-3
CDR3 DNA: TGTGCCAGCAAAACCGACGGGCCTAGCTTCACAGATACGCAGTATTTT
CDR3 protein: CASKTDGPSFTDTQYF

V gene: TRBV12-3/TRBV12-4
D gene: TRBD1
clone size: -
J gene: TRBJ2-4
CDR3 DNA: TGTGCCAGCAGTACGGGACAGGGGGCACGGAACATTCAGTACTTC
CDR3 protein: CASSTGQGARNIQYF

V gene: TRBV11-2
D gene: -
clone size: -
J gene: TRBJ1-1
CDR3 DNA: TGTGCCAGCAGCCCAAGCGGACAGCGAACGAACACTGAAGCTTTCTTT
CDR3 protein: CASSPSGQRTNTEAFF

V gene: TRBV7-7
D gene: TRBD2
clone size: -
J gene: TRBJ2-5
CDR3 DNA: TGTGCCAGCAGCTTGCGTCTAGCGGGGGTATTTCAAGAGACCCAGTACTTC
CDR3 protein: CASSLRLAGVFQETQYF

V gene: TRBV29-1
D gene: TRBD1
clone size: few
J gene: TRBJ2-3
CDR3 DNA: TGCAGCGTGGGACAGGGGACATACACAGATACGCAGTATTTT
CDR3 protein: CSVGQGTYTDTQYF

V gene: TRBV5-1
D gene: TRBD1
clone size: few
J gene: TRBJ2-3
CDR3 DNA: TGCGCCAGCAGCTTGGCCGTGACAGGGAGCACAGATACGCAGTATTTT
CDR3 protein: CASSLAVTGSTDTQYF

V gene: TRBV19
D gene: -
clone size: -
J gene: TRBJ2-2
CDR3 DNA: TGTGCCAGTAGCGGCCCAGGGGTCACCGGGGAGCTGTTTTTT
CDR3 protein: CASSGPGVTGELFF

V gene: TRBV20-1
D gene: -
clone size: -
J gene: TRBJ2-7
CDR3 DNA: TGCAGTGCTTTGGAGGGGCCCTACGAGCAGTACTTC
CDR3 protein: CSALEGPYEQYF

V gene: TRBV20-1
D gene: -
clone size: many
J gene: TRBJ1-6
CDR3 DNA: TGCAGTGCGAGTCCTTGGGGAGGGGTTAATTCACCCCTCCACTTT
CDR3 protein: CSASPWGGVNSPLHF

V gene: TRBV7-9
D gene: TRBD1
clone size: -
J gene: TRBJ1-3
CDR3 DNA: TGTGCCAGCAGCTCCCCGGACAGGGACTCTGGAAACACCATATATTTT
CDR3 protein: CASSSPDRDSGNTIYF

V gene: TRBV5-1
D gene: TRBD1
clone size: -
J gene: TRBJ1-5
CDR3 DNA: TGCGCCAGCAGCTTGGAGGGACAGGGGGATCAGCCCCAGCATTTT
CDR3 protein: CASSLEGQGDQPQHF

V gene: TRBV7-8
D gene: TRBD1
clone size: -
J gene: TRBJ1-5
CDR3 DNA: TGTGCCAGCAGCATTCGGACAGGGGGGATCAATCAGCCCCAGCATTTT
CDR3 protein: CASSIRTGGINQPQHF

V gene: TRBV7-8
D gene: -
clone size: few
J gene: TRBJ1-5
CDR3 DNA: TGTGCCAGCAGCTTAGAGGCAGGGACGTTGAATCAGCCCCAGCATTTT
CDR3 protein: CASSLEAGTLNQPQHF